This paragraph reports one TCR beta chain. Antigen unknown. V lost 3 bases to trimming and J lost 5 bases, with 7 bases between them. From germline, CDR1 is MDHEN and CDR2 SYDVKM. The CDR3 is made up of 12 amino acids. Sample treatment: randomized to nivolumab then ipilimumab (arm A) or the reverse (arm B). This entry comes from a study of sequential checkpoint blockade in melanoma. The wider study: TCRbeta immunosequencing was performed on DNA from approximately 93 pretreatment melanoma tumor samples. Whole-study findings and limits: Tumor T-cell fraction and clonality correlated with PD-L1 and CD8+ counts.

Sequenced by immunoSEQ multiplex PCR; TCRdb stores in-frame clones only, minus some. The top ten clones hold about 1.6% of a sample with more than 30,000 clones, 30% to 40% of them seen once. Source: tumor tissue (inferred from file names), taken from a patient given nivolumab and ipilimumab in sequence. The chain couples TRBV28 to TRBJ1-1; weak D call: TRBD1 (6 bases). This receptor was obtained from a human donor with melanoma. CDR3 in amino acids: CASSLQGTEAFF. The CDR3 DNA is TGTGCCAGCAGTTTGCAGGGGACTGAAGCTTTCTTT.